This TCR beta chain was captured by sequencing in a study of T cell responses to AZD1222 COVID-19 vaccine. Broader study findings: Targeting of unmutated variant regions was reportedly seen in nearly half of spike-specific TCRs.

To note about this clone: What it binds is unknown.

TCRdb's table, derived via immunoSEQ multiplex PCR, lists solely in-frame clones and lacks some. The sample has 130,000 to 150,000 clones; approximately 88% are singletons. CDR3 size: 13 residues. Trimming cost V 6 bases and J 4 bases, with 12 bases left between them. CDR1 is LNHDA and CDR2 is SQIVND in the germline V gene (reference sequence). This clonotype was obtained from an adult in good health. The material was peripheral blood, obtained on day 0 of AZD1222 vaccination. The J gene is TRBJ1-1, the V gene TRBV19; no definite D call. CDR3 protein: CASSLVGSTEAFF. CDR3 coding DNA: TGTGCCAGTAGCCTGGTGGGTTCCACTGAAGCTTTCTTT.